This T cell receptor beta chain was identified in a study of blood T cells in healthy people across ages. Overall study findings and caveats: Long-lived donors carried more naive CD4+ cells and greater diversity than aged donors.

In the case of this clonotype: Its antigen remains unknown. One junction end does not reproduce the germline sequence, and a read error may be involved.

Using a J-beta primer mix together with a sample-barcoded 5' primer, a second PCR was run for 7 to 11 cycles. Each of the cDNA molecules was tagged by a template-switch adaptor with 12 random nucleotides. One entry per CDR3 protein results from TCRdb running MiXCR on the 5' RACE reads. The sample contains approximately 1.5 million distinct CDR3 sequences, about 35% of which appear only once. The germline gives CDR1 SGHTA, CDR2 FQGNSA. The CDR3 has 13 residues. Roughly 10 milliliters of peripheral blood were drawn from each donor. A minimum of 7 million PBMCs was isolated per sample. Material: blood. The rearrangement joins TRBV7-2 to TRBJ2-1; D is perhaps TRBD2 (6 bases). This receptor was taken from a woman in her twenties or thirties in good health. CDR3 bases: TGTGCCAGCAGCTTGGTAGCGGTACATGAGCGGTTCTTC. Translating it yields CASSLVAVHERFF.